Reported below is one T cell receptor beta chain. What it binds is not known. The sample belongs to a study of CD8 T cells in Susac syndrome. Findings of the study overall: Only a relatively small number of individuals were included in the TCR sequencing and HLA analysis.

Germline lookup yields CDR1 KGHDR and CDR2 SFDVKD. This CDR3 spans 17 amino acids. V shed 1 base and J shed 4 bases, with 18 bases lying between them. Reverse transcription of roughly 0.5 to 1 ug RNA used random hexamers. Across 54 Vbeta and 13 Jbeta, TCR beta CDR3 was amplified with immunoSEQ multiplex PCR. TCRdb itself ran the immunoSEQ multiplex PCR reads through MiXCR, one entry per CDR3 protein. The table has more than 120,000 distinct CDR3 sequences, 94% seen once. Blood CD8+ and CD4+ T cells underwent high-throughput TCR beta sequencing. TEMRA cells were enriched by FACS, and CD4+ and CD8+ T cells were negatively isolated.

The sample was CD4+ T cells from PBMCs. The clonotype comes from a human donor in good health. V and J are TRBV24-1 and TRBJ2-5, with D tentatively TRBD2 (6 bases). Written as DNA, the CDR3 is TGTGCCACCAGTGATTTAGGTCGGAGGGGAAGAGGAGAGACCCAGTACTTC. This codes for CATSDLGRRGRGETQYF.